The entry below gives a single T cell receptor beta chain sequence along with its context. As yet, its antigen is unknown. The sample is drawn from a study of cytomegalovirus exposure and HLA in healthy donors. At the level of the study: A later analysis reported the 90 to 150 validation repertoires used the same platform as the 666 first-cohort repertoires. Study results and caveats: The study listed 150 to 200 cytomegalovirus-associated TCR beta chains. The CMV antigen specificity of a few CMV-associated chains was confirmed through in vitro analysis. The study found most TCR sequences rare, yet found some public TCRs in many donors.

In germline, CDR1 is SGHTS, CDR2 YDEGEE. The CDR3 sequence is 17 residues long. V trimming: 4 bases; J trimming: 6 bases; junction bases outside the gene matches: 8. Repertoires were generated with immunoSEQ multiplex PCR, while TCRdb's copy carries only in-frame clones and drops some. The sample has 140,000 to 150,000 clones, about 94% seen once. The chain has TRBV5-8 and TRBJ2-1; 15 bases line up with TRBD2. The material sequenced was PBMCs. The TCR comes from a young man in good health and CMV-seropositive. The CDR3 reads CASSKGLAGGWGNEQFF. As DNA, the CDR3 is TGTGCCAGCAGCAAGGGACTAGCGGGAGGATGGGGCAATGAGCAGTTCTTC.